These T cell receptor beta chains were read from a single sample in a study of blood T cell repertoires in COVID-19. Method: immunoSEQ multiplex PCR; TCRdb's copy keeps in-frame clones and lacks some. The table includes some 490,000 clones, approximately 83% detected once. Material for sequencing was peripheral blood. The receptors come from a human donor in a cohort sampled during active COVID-19. Each CDR3 is given with its conserved first and last residue. D genes are given only for firm matches. Not all rows give a size; the values are once, few, many and, for expanded clones, a class.

cdr3_nt | cdr3_aa | v_call | clone_size | d_call | j_call
TGTGCCAGCAGCTTAGATAGTTTAGGGGATGAGCAGTTCTTC | CASSLDSLGDEQFF | TRBV11-2 | once | NA | TRBJ2-1
TGTGCCAGCAGCCAGGAGGGTAGGGGAGGGGGTACTGAAGCTTTCTTT | CASSQEGRGGGTEAFF | TRBV3-1/TRBV3-2 | NA | NA | TRBJ1-1
TGTGCCAGTAGTATGGCCCGTTTAACCACTAATGAAAAACTGTTTTTT | CASSMARLTTNEKLFF | TRBV19 | NA | NA | TRBJ1-4
TGTGCCAGCAGCCCGAGGGACTCTTCCTTAGCCAAAAACATTCAGTACTTC | CASSPRDSSLAKNIQYF | TRBV7-2 | NA | NA | TRBJ2-4
TGTGCCAGCAGCCCCCGGGCGGGAGGGCCCCACGAGCAGTACTTC | CASSPRAGGPHEQYF | TRBV7-2 | NA | TRBD2 | TRBJ2-7
TGTGCCAGCAGTGTCCGGGACAGGGCCTACAATGAGCAGTTCTTC | CASSVRDRAYNEQFF | TRBV25-1 | NA | TRBD1 | TRBJ2-1
TGTGCCTGGAGTCGCGGACTAGCGGGGGGGGACGATGAGCAGTTCTTC | CAWSRGLAGGDDEQFF | TRBV30 | NA | TRBD2 | TRBJ2-1
TGTGCCAGCAGAGATAGCGGGACAGGGGTTTATGGCTACACCTTC | CASRDSGTGVYGYTF | TRBV6-5 | NA | TRBD1 | TRBJ1-2
TGCAGCGCCGAGGGCAGCGGGAGAGGCATAGATGAGCAGTTCTTC | CSAEGSGRGIDEQFF | TRBV29-1 | once | TRBD2 | TRBJ2-1
TGTGCCAGCAGCTTGGAGCGGACAGGGTACAACACTGAAGCTTTCTTT | CASSLERTGYNTEAFF | TRBV5-6 | NA | TRBD1 | TRBJ1-1
TGTGCCAGCAGTGAAGGCCGGGACAGGGGGCTGTACAATCAGCCCCAGCATTTT | CASSEGRDRGLYNQPQHF | TRBV6-1 | NA | TRBD1 | TRBJ1-5
TGTGCCAGCAGTTTATCCTCACTAGCGGGATCGCCGGGCGAGCAGTACTTC | CASSLSSLAGSPGEQYF | TRBV27 | NA | TRBD2 | TRBJ2-7
TGTGCCATCAGTGATGGCAGAAGCACAGATACGCAGTATTTT | CAISDGRSTDTQYF | TRBV10-3 | NA | NA | TRBJ2-3
TGTGCCAGCAGTTTTGGCGGGAGTATCGTAGAGACCCAGTACTTC | CASSFGGSIVETQYF | TRBV6-6 | NA | TRBD2 | TRBJ2-5
TGTGCCATCAGTGAGTTTACAGGGGCTGGAAACACCATATATTTT | CAISEFTGAGNTIYF | TRBV10-3 | NA | TRBD1 | TRBJ1-3
TGTGCCATCAGTGAAGGACTAGCGGAGACCTACGAGCAGTACTTC | CAISEGLAETYEQYF | TRBV10-3 | NA | TRBD2 | TRBJ2-7
TGTGCCAGCAGCTTAGTTCCTGCGGGAGGGCAACTCACCGGGGAGCTGTTTTTT | CASSLVPAGGQLTGELFF | TRBV7-2 | NA | TRBD2 | TRBJ2-2
TGTGCCAGCAGCTTCACCCCGGGGGGCTACACCTTC | CASSFTPGGYTF | TRBV7-9 | NA | NA | TRBJ1-2
TGTGCCAGCAGCTTAGGACTAGCGGGCACCGGGGAGCTGTTTTTT | CASSLGLAGTGELFF | TRBV11-1 | NA | TRBD2 | TRBJ2-2
TGTGCCAGCAGCCATACACCGGGACTAGCGGGAGATACCGGGGAGCTGTTTTTT | CASSHTPGLAGDTGELFF | TRBV4-2 | NA | TRBD2 | TRBJ2-2
TGTGCCAGCAGCCCCAGGGCAGCCGGGGAGCTGTTTTTT | CASSPRAAGELFF | TRBV7-2 | NA | NA | TRBJ2-2
TGTGCCAGCAGCTTAGGGACGGGGAACTATGGCTACACCTTC | CASSLGTGNYGYTF | TRBV7-9 | NA | NA | TRBJ1-2
TGTGCCAGCAGCGTTGGGGGAGGAATGATGGGGGAGCTGTTTTTT | CASSVGGGMMGELFF | TRBV11-3 | NA | NA | TRBJ2-2
TGTGCCACCCGCCGCGCCATCGATAATTCACCCCTCCACTTT | CATRRAIDNSPLHF | TRBV15 | NA | NA | TRBJ1-6
TGTGCCAGCAGCCCATCTAGCGCCACGAACACCGGGGAGCTGTTTTTT | CASSPSSATNTGELFF | TRBV7-8 | NA | NA | TRBJ2-2
TGTGCCAGCAGGGTTTACGGGGGGCATGAGACCCAGTACTTC | CASRVYGGHETQYF | TRBV2 | NA | NA | TRBJ2-5
TGTGCCAGCTCACCAAGGTCTAGGGGCTTTGCCTCGGGCCCCTCCTACAATGAGCAGTTCTTC | CASSPRSRGFASGPSYNEQFF | TRBV18 | NA | NA | TRBJ2-1
TGTGCCAGCAGTTTCGGGACCCGGCGGGGGGCTTTCTTT | CASSFGTRRGAFF | TRBV6-2/TRBV6-3 | NA | NA | TRBJ1-1
TGCGCCAGCAGCTTGGGCCCCGACACTAGGGCCTATGGCTACACCTTC | CASSLGPDTRAYGYTF | TRBV5-1 | NA | NA | TRBJ1-2
TGCGCTAATTCGCCAGACAGGGGTGGAGTAGCTTTCTTT | CANSPDRGGVAFF | TRBV5-1 | NA | TRBD1 | TRBJ1-1
TGTGCCTGGAGTGCGGGGGTAAACTATGGCTACACCTTC | CAWSAGVNYGYTF | TRBV30 | once | NA | TRBJ1-2
TGTGCCAGCAGCTTGGGAAGGAGCTACGAGCAGTACTTC | CASSLGRSYEQYF | TRBV5-6 | once | NA | TRBJ2-7
TGTGCCAGTAGTCCCGGGACAGGGCTCCCGGCCGGCTACACCTTC | CASSPGTGLPAGYTF | TRBV19 | NA | TRBD1 | TRBJ1-2
TGTGCCAGCAGCAGGATTAGCGTGAATGAGCAGTTCTTC | CASSRISVNEQFF | TRBV7-9 | NA | NA | TRBJ2-1
TGTGCCAGCAGGAGGATGGCTGAAGCTTTCTTT | CASRRMAEAFF | TRBV6-5 | NA | NA | TRBJ1-1
TGTGCCAGCACCCTCGAGGACTCTGGAAACACCATATATTTT | CASTLEDSGNTIYF | TRBV6-5 | NA | NA | TRBJ1-3
TGTGCCACCAGCAGAGCGGGTGGAATGGGCTACGAGCAGTACTTC | CATSRAGGMGYEQYF | TRBV15 | NA | NA | TRBJ2-7
TGTGCCAGCAGCTCCTCGTCCTTTAGCTCCTACGAGCAGTACTTC | CASSSSSFSSYEQYF | TRBV7-6 | NA | NA | TRBJ2-7
TGTGCCAGCTCACCGGACAGGATGAACACTGAAGCTTTCTTT | CASSPDRMNTEAFF | TRBV18 | NA | TRBD1 | TRBJ1-1
TGTGCCAGCACGTCAGGTATCAATGAGCAGTTCTTC | CASTSGINEQFF | TRBV28 | NA | NA | TRBJ2-1
TGTGCCAGCGCCCGAACAGGGGGCGCAGGTGGGGGAAGAAGTGGCTACACCTTC | CASARTGGAGGGRSGYTF | TRBV5-5 | NA | TRBD1 | TRBJ1-2
TGTGCCAGCAGCCAACGCGACTATGGCTACACCTTC | CASSQRDYGYTF | TRBV3-1/TRBV3-2 | NA | NA | TRBJ1-2
TGTGCCACGCGGGACAGGGTTGAAGCGTTGCAGTTCTTC | CATRDRVEALQFF | TRBV19 | NA | TRBD1 | TRBJ2-1
TGTGCCAGCAGCCCACAGGGGTCCACCGGGGAGCTGTTTTTT | CASSPQGSTGELFF | TRBV7-2 | NA | TRBD1 | TRBJ2-2
TGTGCCAGCTCTCGGACAGGGGTGCGCACAGATACGCAGTATTTT | CASSRTGVRTDTQYF | TRBV18 | NA | TRBD1 | TRBJ2-3
TGTGCCAGCAGCCTAGCGGGAGGGCCTAGGACCGGGGAGCTGTTTTTT | CASSLAGGPRTGELFF | TRBV5-4 | few | TRBD2 | TRBJ2-2
TGTGCCAGCAGTGCACCGGGACTAGCGGGACTAGTGAACACCGGGGAGCTGTTTTTT | CASSAPGLAGLVNTGELFF | TRBV6-1 | NA | TRBD2 | TRBJ2-2
TGTGCCAGCAGCTGGACAGGGGCAGATCAGCCCCAGCATTTT | CASSWTGADQPQHF | TRBV5-5 | NA | TRBD1 | TRBJ1-5
TGTGCCAGCAGTTACCCCGGGACCAAAAACATTCAGTACTTC | CASSYPGTKNIQYF | TRBV6-5 | NA | NA | TRBJ2-4
TGTGCCAGCACCAATCTAGCGTATGAGCAGTTCTTC | CASTNLAYEQFF | TRBV2 | NA | NA | TRBJ2-1
TGTGCCTGGAGTGTACATCTTAACACCGGGGAGCTGTTTTTT | CAWSVHLNTGELFF | TRBV30 | NA | NA | TRBJ2-2
TGTGCCAGCAGCGTAGATCCAGGGCCCGGGGAGCTGTTTTTT | CASSVDPGPGELFF | TRBV9 | NA | NA | TRBJ2-2
TGTGCCAGCACCCAACCGCGGGGAGGGCATGAAAAACTGTTTTTT | CASTQPRGGHEKLFF | TRBV27 | once | NA | TRBJ1-4
TGTGCCAGCTCACCACGCCTCGAGGGCACCGGGGAGCTGTTTTTT | CASSPRLEGTGELFF | TRBV18 | NA | NA | TRBJ2-2
TGTGCCAGCAGTGAAGGGCTAGCGGGGGGGGTGGATACGCAGTATTTT | CASSEGLAGGVDTQYF | TRBV2 | NA | TRBD2 | TRBJ2-3
TGTGTAACCGAAGCGGGAGCGGCGGAGCAGTACTTC | CVTEAGAAEQYF | TRBV28 | once | TRBD2 | TRBJ2-7
TGTGCCACCGGGACTAGCGGGAGTTTAGGGGTGGGAGAGCAGTTCTTC | CATGTSGSLGVGEQFF | TRBV10-3 | NA | TRBD2 | TRBJ2-1